This paragraph reports one T cell receptor (beta chain). Its target is not known. Both 60 Vbeta primers and 13 Jbeta primers went into the PCR. Using immunoSEQ multiplex PCR, the repertoire was profiled, and TCRdb retains in-frame clones only, with some absent. The sample carries approximately 200,000 clones, 70% to 80% recorded once. Germline V gene lookup returns CDR1 WNHNN and CDR2 SYGVQD (reference sequence). V was trimmed by 0 bases and J by 4 bases, leaving 18 bases between them. The CDR3 contains 17 residues. The data derive from a study of cytomegalovirus exposure and HLA in healthy donors. Regarding the study as a whole: Indistinguishable V segments, including TRBV6-2 and TRBV6-3, were excluded. A later analysis linked a missense variant in DCLRE1C to the trimming of TCR beta V and J genes.

The gene calls are TRBV10-1 and TRBJ1-1, with D possibly TRBD1 on 5 matching bases. The origin of this receptor is a girl aged 2-15 years in good health and CMV-seronegative. Sequenced material: PBMCs. The CDR3 loop reads CASSESAGRSFGTEAFF. CDR3 sequence (DNA): TGCGCCAGCAGTGAGTCGGCAGGGCGGTCATTCGGCACTGAAGCTTTCTTT.